This T cell receptor (beta chain) was found in a study of blood T cell repertoires in COVID-19. Study-wide background: COVID-19 samples, acute and convalescent, were from the United States, Italy and Spain.

Followed over time, Seattle patients had been enrolled while infection was active. V trimming: 5 bases; J trimming: 7 bases; junction bases outside the gene matches: 17. The CDR3 loop spans 19 amino acids. Per the germline V gene, CDR1 is LNHDA and CDR2 is SQIVND (reference sequence). As originally analysed: Counts of nucleated cells, estimated from reference gene primer amplification, were obtained. Measured with immunoSEQ multiplex PCR; TCRdb has only the in-frame clones, and not every one. V and J calls and clone size are as listed in that table; D and trimming were resolved from the DNA. The sample records about 180,000 clones, 80% to 85% being singletons.

The J gene is TRBJ1-6, the V gene TRBV19, with 10 bases aligning to TRBD1. The receptor's source is a woman between 65 and 79 years old with COVID-19, enrolled during active disease. The sequenced sample was peripheral blood. The DNA of the CDR3 is TGTGCCAGTAGTTCTATCCGGGACAGGGGTCTTCGTGGGAATTCACCCCTCCACTTT. Encoded protein: CASSSIRDRGLRGNSPLHF.